This TCR beta chain was identified in a study of CD8 T cells in Susac syndrome. A quantity of about 0.5 to 1 ug RNA underwent reverse transcription using random hexamers. With immunoSEQ multiplex PCR, TCR beta CDR3 was amplified across 54 Vbeta and 13 Jbeta. One entry per CDR3 protein results from TCRdb running MiXCR on the immunoSEQ multiplex PCR reads. The data contain more than 70,000 distinct CDR3 sequences, 90% to 95% of them singletons. There are 10 residues in the CDR3. Looked up from germline, CDR1 is SNHLY and CDR2 is FYNNEI. V shed 6 bases and J shed 4 bases, with 1 base lying between them. The TCR sequence derives from a human donor in good health. The chain recombines TRBV2 with TRBJ2-1; no definite D call. The sequenced sample consisted of CD8+ T cells from PBMCs. CDR3 loop: CASRYNEQFF. CDR3 nucleotides: TGTGCCAGCAGGTACAATGAGCAGTTCTTC.